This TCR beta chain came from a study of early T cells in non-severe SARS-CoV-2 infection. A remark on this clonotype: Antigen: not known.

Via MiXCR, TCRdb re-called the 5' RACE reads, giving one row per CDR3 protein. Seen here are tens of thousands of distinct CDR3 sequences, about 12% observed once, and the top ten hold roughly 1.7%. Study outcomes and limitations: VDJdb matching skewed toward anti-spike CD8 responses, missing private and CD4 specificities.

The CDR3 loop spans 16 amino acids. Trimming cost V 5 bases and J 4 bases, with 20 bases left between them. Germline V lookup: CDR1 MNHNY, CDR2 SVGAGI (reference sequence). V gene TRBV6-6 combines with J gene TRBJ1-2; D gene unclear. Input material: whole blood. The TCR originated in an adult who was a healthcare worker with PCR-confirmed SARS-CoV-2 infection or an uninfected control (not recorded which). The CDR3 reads CASSRPDGRDLYGYTF. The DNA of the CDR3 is TGTGCCAGCAGTCGACCTGACGGAAGAGATCTCTATGGCTACACCTTC.